Shown below are 21 T cell receptor beta chains from a single sample sequenced in a study of blood T cell repertoires in COVID-19. Assay used: immunoSEQ multiplex PCR; TCRdb lists only in-frame clones, some missing. Of about 150,000 clones listed, roughly 93% are singletons. The source material was peripheral blood. Source of these receptors: a man aged 18 to 30 with COVID-19, enrolled during active disease.

The chain couples TRBV2 to TRBJ2-7; D perhaps matches TRBD2 (6 bases). V lost 7 bases, J lost 0 bases, and 7 bases lay in between. The CDR3 loop spans 12 amino acids. CDR1 and CDR2 (germline): SNHLY, FYNNEI. CDR3 loop: CASTGVSYEQYF. Written as DNA, the CDR3 is TGTGCCAGCACGGGAGTCTCCTACGAGCAGTACTTC.

This chain uses TRBV10-3 with TRBJ2-7; D not resolved. The CDR3 has 14 residues. V dropped 4 bases and J dropped 0 bases, with 10 bases sitting between them. Germline V CDR1 and CDR2: ENHRY, SYGVKD. For the CDR3, the DNA is TGTGCCATCAGTGGGCCCTTAAACTCCTACGAGCAGTACTTC. Translating gives CAISGPLNSYEQYF.

The CDR3 region is CASSGVAGLAPWEQFF. CDR3 coding DNA: TGTGCCAGCAGTGGCGTGGCGGGACTAGCGCCCTGGGAGCAGTTCTTC. The chain employs TRBV6-1 and TRBJ2-1; the match to TRBD2 covers 10 bases. The germline gives CDR1 MNHNS, CDR2 SASEGT. The trim removed 4 bases at V and 10 bases at J, leaving 13 bases unmatched. The CDR3 spans 16 residues.

This clone was detected only once. The chain links TRBV6-5 to TRBJ1-2; 9 nucleotides match TRBD1. The length of the CDR3 is 13 residues. The germline gives CDR1 MNHEY, CDR2 SVGAGI. After removal of 6 bases from V and 8 bases from J, the junction contained 7 bases not matched to a gene. DNA for the CDR3: TGTGCCAGCAGACAGGGGGCGCGTCGAGGCTACACCTTC. Its translation is CASRQGARRGYTF.

This chain links TRBV4-3 with TRBJ2-4; the match to TRBD1 covers 7 bases. The CDR3 covers 15 residues. CDR1 is LGHNA and CDR2 is YSLEER in the germline V gene. Trimming removed 5 bases from V and 5 bases from J; junction bases left unmatched: 9. The CDR3 reads CASSSLRGQQNIQYF. The CDR3 nucleotides are TGCGCCAGCAGCTCCCTTCGGGGACAGCAAAACATTCAGTACTTC.

The J gene is TRBJ1-6, the V gene TRBV5-4, with TRBD1 identical over 7 bases. V was clipped by 4 bases and J by 10 bases; unmatched bases: 14. Per germline, CDR1 SGHNT and CDR2 YYREEE (reference sequence). The CDR3 extends over 16 amino acids. The CDR3 DNA reads as TGTGCCAGCAGCGCACCCGGAACAGGCAGGGGGTCACCCCTCCACTTT. Its translation is CASSAPGTGRGSPLHF.

J is TRBJ2-1 and V is TRBV11-2, with D uncertain. The ends were cut back, 0 bases at V and 7 bases at J, with 13 bases in the middle. This CDR3 has 15 amino acids. From germline, CDR1 is SGHAT and CDR2 FQNNGV. The CDR3: CASSLDLDWRNEQFF. The CDR3 nucleotides read TGTGCCAGCAGCTTAGATCTTGACTGGCGGAATGAGCAGTTCTTC.

This clone was counted at least ten times. The V and J genes are TRBV7-9 and TRBJ2-7, with unresolved D. This CDR3 has 14 amino acids. Germline V gene data show CDR1 as SEHNR and CDR2 as FQNEAQ (reference sequence). Trimming took off 2 bases at V and 0 bases at J, with 8 bases between the two ends. The CDR3 DNA sequence: TGTGCCAGCAGCTTATCGGTGAGCTCCTACGAGCAGTACTTC. It codes for CASSLSVSSYEQYF.

The chain links TRBV28 to TRBJ2-1; possibly TRBD1 for D (5 bases). CDR1 and CDR2 from the germline V gene are MDHEN and SYDVKM. The V end was cut by 3 bases, the J end by 8 bases, with 8 bases between. The CDR3 contains 12 residues. CDR3 nucleotide sequence: TGTGCCAGCAGTTTGTTAGGGGATGAGCAGTTCTTC. This sequence encodes CASSLLGDEQFF.

This chain links TRBV6-5 with TRBJ2-7; D may be TRBD2 (5 bases). The germline gives CDR1 MNHEY, CDR2 SVGAGI. The CDR3 spans 14 residues. V dropped 5 bases and J dropped 7 bases, with 18 bases sitting between them. For the CDR3, the DNA is TGTGCCAGCAGTACCGGGCCGACCACTAGGGAGCAGTACTTC. As protein: CASSTGPTTREQYF.

The V gene is TRBV27, the J gene TRBJ1-6, with a possible D match to TRBD1 (5 bases). Germline assignment: CDR1 MNHEY and CDR2 SMNVEV (reference sequence). Trimming removed 5 bases at V and 0 bases at J, with 11 bases between. The CDR3 sequence is 16 residues long. DNA for the CDR3: TGTGCCAGCAGTCGCCTCGGGGGCTCCTATAATTCACCCCTCCACTTT. Amino acids: CASSRLGGSYNSPLHF.

This chain links TRBV9 with TRBJ1-5; the match to TRBD1 covers 7 bases. Germline CDR1 is SGDLS and CDR2 is YYNGEE. CDR3 length equals 17 residues. V was pared by 0 bases and J by 2 bases, with 8 bases of the junction left unmatched. Here the CDR3 reads CASSVVEGARGNQPQHF. CDR3 sequence (DNA): TGTGCCAGCAGCGTAGTGGAGGGGGCCCGGGGCAATCAGCCCCAGCATTTT.

This chain connects TRBV5-1 to TRBJ2-1; 9 bases agree with TRBD2. Trimming at V came to 5 bases and at J to 7 bases, leaving 7 bases not matched to a gene. Germline V gene lookup returns CDR1 SGHRS and CDR2 YFSETQ. The CDR3 covers 14 residues. Here the CDR3 DNA reads TGCGCCAGCAGTAGGGCTAGCGGGATGAATGAGCAGTTCTTC. It is translated as CASSRASGMNEQFF.

The J gene is TRBJ1-2, the V gene TRBV30; maybe TRBD1 (5 bases). V lost 2 bases and J lost 8, with 12 bases in between. CDR1 is GTSNPN, CDR2 SVGIG, per germline (reference sequence). The CDR3 runs 12 residues. The DNA for the CDR3 is TGTGCCTGGAGTTCAGGGACTGGAGGCTACACCTTC. Protein product: CAWSSGTGGYTF.

The chain couples TRBV12-5 to TRBJ2-1, with D possibly matching TRBD2 (6 bases). Between the trimmed V and J ends, which lost 7 bases and 6 bases, there was a span of 13 bases. The CDR3 is 13 residues long. Germline V gives CDR1 LGHNT, CDR2 FRNRAP. DNA of the CDR3: TGTGCTAGTGCCGCAACCGGGGGCAATGAGCAGTTCTTC. Encoded protein: CASAATGGNEQFF.

The V and J genes are TRBV5-6 and TRBJ2-1; possible D gene TRBD1, 5 bases. The CDR3 totals 13 residues. V was trimmed by 2 bases and J by 7 bases, leaving 10 bases between them. Germline lookup yields CDR1 SGHDT and CDR2 YYEEEE. As DNA, the CDR3 is TGTGCCAGCAGCTTAGGGTCAGGGAATGAGCAGTTCTTC. This translates into CASSLGSGNEQFF.

A word on this clone: The sample holds other DNA sequences that translate to the same CDR3. J is TRBJ2-1 and V is TRBV9; D is possibly TRBD2 (5 bases). This CDR3 has 14 amino acids. Trimming left V 2 bases short and J 6 bases short, with 12 bases between. Germline CDR1 and CDR2: SGDLS and YYNGEE. CDR3 bases: TGTGCCAGCAGCGTTCGATGGGAGAGCAATGAGCAGTTCTTC. It is translated as CASSVRWESNEQFF.

The chain couples TRBV6-5 to TRBJ1-5; TRBD1 agrees at 7 bases. Germline lookup yields CDR1 MNHEY and CDR2 SVGAGI. The junction had 8 bases not matched to a gene; V was cut back by 7 bases and J by 5 bases. This CDR3 has 14 residues. CDR3: CASKGAQGDQPQHF. CDR3 sequence (DNA): TGTGCCAGCAAGGGGGCGCAAGGGGATCAGCCCCAGCATTTT.

This clone occurred once. The chain recombines TRBV27 with TRBJ1-5; no definite D call. This CDR3 is 15 amino acids long. The ends were cut back, 3 bases at V and 0 bases at J, with 9 bases in the middle. The germline CDR1 and CDR2 sequences are MNHEY and SMNVEV (reference sequence). The CDR3 spells CASSFSGNSNQPQHF. CDR3 nucleotides: TGTGCCAGCAGTTTTTCCGGGAATAGCAATCAGCCCCAGCATTTT.

The chain is built from TRBV9 and TRBJ1-1; the D gene is possibly TRBD1 (5 bases). The germline V and J ends were trimmed by 3 bases and 2 bases, with 11 bases remaining between them. Germline assignment: CDR1 SGDLS and CDR2 YYNGEE. This CDR3 is built from 14 residues. CDR3 coding DNA: TGTGCCAGCAGCGCCCGACAGAGTAACACTGAAGCTTTCTTT. Translating gives CASSARQSNTEAFF.

The V call is TRBV2, the J call TRBJ1-2; D is possibly TRBD1 (6 bases). The CDR3 runs to 12 residues. Trimming took 9 bases from V and 6 from J, leaving 14 bases between them. CDR1 and CDR2 from the germline V gene are SNHLY and FYNNEI. CDR3 DNA: TGTGCCAGTCTAGGGGGGGCGGATGGCTACACCTTC. This encodes CASLGGADGYTF.